The 22 T cell receptor beta chains below come from one sample, sequenced in a study of Graves' ophthalmopathy and Graves' hyperthyroidism. TCR beta CDR3 amplification used RNA transcripts. RT-PCR was first run with HTBI primers, then multiplex PCR in a second round. One entry per CDR3 protein, called by TCRdb with MiXCR from the multiplex PCR reads. The sample consists of roughly 1.1 million distinct CDR3 sequences, 36% of them appearing once. The sequencing input was peripheral blood or thyroid tissue (not recorded which). Source of these receptors: an adult man with Graves' hyperthyroidism.

To note about this clonotype: Since a much larger clone is just one base distant, this may be a read error. J is TRBJ2-7 and V is TRBV20-1; TRBD1 is a possible D gene (6 bases). The CDR3 sequence is 13 residues long. CDR1 and CDR2 (germline): DFQATT, SNEGSKA (reference sequence). Trimming pared 5 bases from V and 0 bases from J, leaving 11 bases between. As DNA, the CDR3 is TGCAGTGCTCAGGGGACAAACTCCTACGAGCAGTACTTC. As protein: CSAQGTNSYEQYF.

This clonotype was observed a handful of times. The junction and the germline gene differ at one end; a read error may be behind it. V usage is TRBV6-1 and J usage is TRBJ2-7; D call uncertain. CDR1 MNHNS and CDR2 SASEGT come from the germline V gene. The length of the CDR3 is 15 residues. CDR3 DNA: TGTGCCATCAGTAAATTGGAAGCTCGTGTTAGCGAGCAGTACTTC. Translated, it gives CAISKLEARVSEQYF.

This chain uses TRBV7-8 with TRBJ2-2; 8 bases match TRBD1. The germline V gene encodes CDR1 SGHVS and CDR2 FQNEAQ. The CDR3 covers 17 residues. DNA for the CDR3: TGTGCTAGTGGTTTGGTACACGGGACAGGCGGGACCGGGGAGCTGTTTTTT. Translating gives CASGLVHGTGGTGELFF.

This clonotype appeared many times. The chain recombines TRBV7-9 with TRBJ2-7; D is possibly TRBD1 (6 bases). The length of the CDR3 is 14 residues. CDR1 is SEHNR and CDR2 is FQNEAQ in the germline V gene (reference sequence). With 5 bases removed from V and 0 bases from J, the gap between germline ends came to 11 bases. For the CDR3, the DNA is TGTGCCAGCAGCGGGACACCAGACTCCTACGAGCAGTACTTC. Translated, it gives CASSGTPDSYEQYF. Full variable domain (outside the CDR3, taken from reference TRBV7-9 and TRBJ2-7): DTGVSQNPRHKITKRGQNVTFRCDPISEHNRLYWYRQTLGQGPEFLTYFQNEAQLEKSRLLSDRFSAERPKGSFSTLEIQRTEQGDSAMYLCASSGTPDSYEQYFGPGTRLTVT.

In its sample, this clonotype was seen a few times. V usage is TRBV12-3 or TRBV12-4 and J usage is TRBJ1-2; D possibly corresponds to TRBD1 (6 bases). V lost 2 bases, J lost 4 bases, and 17 bases lay in between. This CDR3 contains 16 residues. The CDR3 sequence: CASSLKFGTSGYGYTF. CDR3 coding DNA: TGTGCCAGCAGTTTAAAGTTTGGGACATCGGGCTATGGCTACACCTTC.

This clonotype was counted only a few times. The V and J genes are TRBV28 and TRBJ1-5, with D uncertain. The CDR3 has 15 amino acids. Germline V CDR1 and CDR2: MDHEN, SYDVKM. V was clipped by 6 bases and J by 2 bases, with 14 bases between them. CDR3 sequence (DNA): TGTGCCAGCAGAACTGATGGGGAGGGCAATCAGCCCCAGCATTTT. Translated: CASRTDGEGNQPQHF.

This clonotype was recorded many times. The chain joins TRBV19 to TRBJ2-5; D possibly matches TRBD1 or TRBD2 (5 bases each). Per the germline V gene, CDR1 is LNHDA and CDR2 is SQIVND (reference sequence). Trimming removed 1 base from V and 5 bases from J, with 14 bases in between. The CDR3 spans 15 residues. The DNA for the CDR3 is TGTGCCAGTAGTATAGTCCAGGGCGCGGGTGAGACCCAGTACTTC. Translating it yields CASSIVQGAGETQYF. Looking up the rest from reference TRBV19 and TRBJ2-5 gives the full variable domain: DGGITQSPKYLFRKEGQNVTLSCEQNLNHDAMYWYRQDPGQGLRLIYYSQIVNDFQKGDIAEGYSVSREKKESFPLTVTSAQKNPTAFYLCASSIVQGAGETQYFGPGTRLLVL.

As DNA, the CDR3 is TGTGCCATCAGCGGACAGGAGTTTGAAAAACTGTTTTTT. It codes for CAISGQEFEKLFF. This rearrangement joins TRBV10-3 to TRBJ1-4; 7 nucleotides agree with TRBD1. Germline trimming cut 6 bases from V and 7 bases from J; bases unmatched to any gene: 5. The CDR3 sequence is 13 residues long. CDR1 and CDR2 from the germline V gene are ENHRY and SYGVKD.

In this sample, this clonotype turned up many times. The genes are TRBV20-1 and TRBJ1-1; TRBD1 might be the D (5 bases). Trimming left V 5 bases short and J 0 bases short, with 10 bases between. CDR1 and CDR2 from the germline V gene are DFQATT and SNEGSKA (reference sequence). The CDR3 loop spans 13 amino acids. The CDR3 sequence: CSARQSMNTEAFF. The CDR3 coding sequence is TGCAGTGCTCGACAGTCAATGAACACTGAAGCTTTCTTT.

The J gene is TRBJ1-4, the V gene TRBV19, with D possibly matching TRBD1 (6 bases). This CDR3 comprises 11 residues. Germline CDR1 and CDR2: LNHDA and SQIVND (reference sequence). Trimming took off 9 bases at V and 10 bases at J, with 12 bases between the two ends. CDR3 residues: CASRTGAKLFF. Here the CDR3 DNA reads TGTGCCAGCCGGACGGGGGCAAAACTGTTTTTT. Looking up the rest from reference TRBV19 and TRBJ1-4 gives the full variable domain: DGGITQSPKYLFRKEGQNVTLSCEQNLNHDAMYWYRQDPGQGLRLIYYSQIVNDFQKGDIAEGYSVSREKKESFPLTVTSAQKNPTAFYLCASRTGAKLFFGSGTQLSVL.

This clonotype appeared many times. The gene calls are TRBV29-1 and TRBJ2-5; D is possibly TRBD1 (6 bases). From germline, CDR1 is SQVTM and CDR2 ANQGSEA. The V end was cut by 7 bases, the J end by 11 bases, with 14 bases between. The CDR3 has 10 amino acids. The CDR3 is CSAGQGQQYF. For the CDR3, the DNA is TGCAGCGCAGGCCAGGGACAACAGTACTTC.

As concerns this clonotype: A clone one base away is much larger, so this may be a read error. This chain connects TRBV7-3 to TRBJ2-7; no definite D call. Trimming removed 3 bases at V and 2 bases at J, with 8 bases between. CDR3 length: 13 amino acids. Germline CDR1 reads SGHTA; CDR2 reads FQGTGA. In DNA, the CDR3 is TGTGCCAGCAGCTTCCAGACGACCTACGAGCAGTACTTC. Its protein product is CASSFQTTYEQYF.

The chain carries TRBV6-5 and TRBJ1-4, with 7 bases that match TRBD1. The germline V gene encodes CDR1 MNHEY and CDR2 SVGAGI. The CDR3 runs 13 residues. The V and J ends lost 6 bases and 5 bases, in that order; junction bases with no gene match: 3. CDR3 in amino acids: CASRKQGNEKLFF. DNA for the CDR3: TGTGCCAGCAGAAAACAGGGGAATGAAAAACTGTTTTTT.

V usage is TRBV18 and J usage is TRBJ2-2; 7 bases are shared with TRBD1. Germline V lookup: CDR1 KGHSH, CDR2 LQKENI. The CDR3 is 15 amino acids. V dropped 5 bases and J dropped 4; count of bases not matched to a gene: 7. The CDR3 sequence: CASSTGQVGTGELFF. The DNA for the CDR3 is TGTGCCAGCTCAACAGGACAGGTTGGCACCGGGGAGCTGTTTTTT.

In this sample, this clonotype turned up many times. The genes are TRBV10-2 and TRBJ1-1; D is uncertain. The CDR3 length is 12 residues. V shed 6 bases and J shed 6 bases, with 11 bases lying between them. The germline V gene encodes CDR1 WSHSY and CDR2 SAAADI. The CDR3 bases are TGCGCCAGCAGCTGGACGTCCGCTGAAGCTTTCTTT. It is translated as CASSWTSAEAFF.

This clonotype has at least ten counts. This rearrangement joins TRBV19 to TRBJ2-5; no reliable D call. V gave up 5 bases and J gave up 0 bases, with 10 bases separating them. This CDR3 is 14 amino acids long. CDR1 LNHDA and CDR2 SQIVND come from the germline V gene (reference sequence). For the CDR3, the DNA is TGTGCCAGTAGTTCTTCAGAGTACCAAGAGACCCAGTACTTC. Its protein product is CASSSSEYQETQYF. Filled out from reference TRBV19 and TRBJ2-5, the complete variable domain reads DGGITQSPKYLFRKEGQNVTLSCEQNLNHDAMYWYRQDPGQGLRLIYYSQIVNDFQKGDIAEGYSVSREKKESFPLTVTSAQKNPTAFYLCASSSSEYQETQYFGPGTRLLVL.

This clonotype appeared many times. The chain couples TRBV20-1 to TRBJ2-7, with 12 bases that match TRBD2. The CDR3 spans 14 residues. The junction had 3 bases not matched to a gene; V was cut back by 3 bases and J by 3 bases. The germline V gene has CDR1 DFQATT and CDR2 SNEGSKA (reference sequence). As DNA, the CDR3 is TGCAGTGCTAGGACTAGCGGGAGTCTCTACGAGCAGTACTTC. This gives the protein CSARTSGSLYEQYF.

This clonotype appeared many times. V gene TRBV20-1 combines with J gene TRBJ1-2, with 7 bases aligning to TRBD1. The CDR3 extends over 13 amino acids. CDR1 and CDR2 (germline): DFQATT, SNEGSKA (reference sequence). With V trimmed by 5 bases and J by 3 bases, 6 bases remained unmatched. The CDR3 here is CSAASGTDYGYTF. The DNA for the CDR3 is TGCAGTGCTGCCTCCGGGACAGACTATGGCTACACCTTC.

This clonotype was found many times. The CDR3 DNA reads as TGCAGTGCTAGAGATCTTCGGGGCGGGACCCTCGAGCAGTACTTC. This encodes CSARDLRGGTLEQYF. This chain links TRBV20-1 with TRBJ2-7; the D gene is possibly TRBD2 (6 bases). The V end lost 0 bases, the J end lost 6 bases, and 18 bases lay between the germline ends. CDR1 is DFQATT, CDR2 SNEGSKA, per germline (reference sequence). The CDR3 has 15 amino acids.

The rearrangement joins TRBV2 to TRBJ1-4; D remains unclear. Germline CDR1 is SNHLY and CDR2 is FYNNEI. Trimming pared 3 bases from V and 3 bases from J, leaving 2 bases between. This CDR3 comprises 12 residues. In DNA, the CDR3 is TGTGCCAGCAGTGAGGCTAATGAAAAACTGTTTTTT. Amino acids: CASSEANEKLFF.

This clonotype was counted many times. This chain uses TRBV4-3 with TRBJ1-2; D gene ambiguous. CDR1 is LGHNA, CDR2 YSLEER, per germline. The CDR3 has 14 amino acids. V was trimmed by 0 bases and J by 1 base, leaving 6 bases between them. CDR3 in amino acids: CASSQDIINYGYTF. The CDR3 DNA reads TGCGCCAGCAGCCAAGATATCATTAACTATGGCTACACCTTC.

The rearrangement uses TRBV25-1 and TRBJ1-1; possibly TRBD1 for D (6 bases). The CDR3 is made up of 14 amino acids. CDR1 is MGHDK and CDR2 is SYGVNS in the germline V gene. Deletions cut 5 bases from V and 3 bases from J, with 13 bases between. For the CDR3, the DNA is TGTGCCAGCAGTACCAAACAGGGAGACACTGAAGCTTTCTTT. Its translation is CASSTKQGDTEAFF.